The clone carrying this T cell receptor beta chain was recorded once. The target antigen is unknown. This sample is part of a study of identifying expanded T cells in peripheral blood. Sequencing was performed with immunoSEQ multiplex PCR; in TCRdb, only in-frame clones are kept and a portion is missing. The sample has some 97,000 clones, approximately 89% seen once. Trimming took off 3 bases at V and 8 bases at J, with 8 bases between the two ends. The CDR3 runs 13 residues. Germline V gene lookup returns CDR1 MGHDK and CDR2 SYGVNS. Whole-study results and caveats: About 1.2 clones differed between technical replicates, versus 16.4 and 19 over time.

The chain carries TRBV25-1 and TRBJ1-6; D gene ambiguous. Material for sequencing was blood. The sequence was obtained from a person between 18 and 75 years old in good health. The CDR3, as DNA: TGTGCCAGCAGTGAGATCAAGTATTCACCCCTCCACTTT. Translating gives CASSEIKYSPLHF.